This T cell receptor (beta chain) was sequenced in a study of blood T cell repertoires in COVID-19. Study overall: Some COVID-19 samples were acute and others convalescent; all came from the United States, Italy and Spain. The analysed material was cDNA or gDNA that came from T cells, B-cell-depleted T cells, or PBMCs.

With V trimmed by 4 bases and J by 0 bases, 4 bases remained unmatched. The CDR3 has 15 amino acids. Germline CDR1 reads SGDLS; CDR2 reads YYNGEE. Original analysis: Amplified reference gene primers provided the basis for estimating nucleated cell counts. Profiling relied on immunoSEQ multiplex PCR, and the TCRdb table lists in-frame clones only, not all of them. The V and J calls and clone size are taken from that table; D and trimming were inferred from the DNA. The sample includes 35,000 to 50,000 clones, almost 95% of them seen just once. The sample comprised peripheral blood. The sequence was collected from a man between 45 and 60 years old with active COVID-19. The chain is built from TRBV9 and TRBJ2-1; TRBD1 agrees at 7 bases. CDR3 sequence: CASSIGTVSYNEQFF. DNA of the CDR3: TGTGCCAGCAGCATCGGGACAGTCTCCTACAATGAGCAGTTCTTC. The complete variable domain, with remaining parts taken from reference TRBV9 and TRBJ2-1, reads DSGVTQTPKHLITATGQRVTLRCSPRSGDLSVYWYQQSLDQGLQFLIQYYNGEERAKGNILERFSAQQFPDLHSELNLSSLELGDSALYFCASSIGTVSYNEQFFGPGTRLTVL.